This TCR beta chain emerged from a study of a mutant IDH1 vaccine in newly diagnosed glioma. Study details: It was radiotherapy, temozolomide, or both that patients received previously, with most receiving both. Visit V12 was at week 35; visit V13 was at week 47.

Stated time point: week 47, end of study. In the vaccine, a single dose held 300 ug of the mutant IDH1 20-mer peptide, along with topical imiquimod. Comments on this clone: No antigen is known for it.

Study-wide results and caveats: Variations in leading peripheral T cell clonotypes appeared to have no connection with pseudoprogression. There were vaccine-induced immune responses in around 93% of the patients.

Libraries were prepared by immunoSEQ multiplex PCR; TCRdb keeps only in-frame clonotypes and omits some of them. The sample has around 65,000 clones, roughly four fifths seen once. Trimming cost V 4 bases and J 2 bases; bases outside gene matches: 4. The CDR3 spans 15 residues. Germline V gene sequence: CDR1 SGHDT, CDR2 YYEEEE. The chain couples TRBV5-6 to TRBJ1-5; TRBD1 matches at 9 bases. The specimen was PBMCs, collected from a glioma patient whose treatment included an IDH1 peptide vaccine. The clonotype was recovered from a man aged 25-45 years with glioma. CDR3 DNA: TGTGCCAGCAGCAGGGACAGGGTTGGCAATCAGCCCCAGCATTTT. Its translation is CASSRDRVGNQPQHF.